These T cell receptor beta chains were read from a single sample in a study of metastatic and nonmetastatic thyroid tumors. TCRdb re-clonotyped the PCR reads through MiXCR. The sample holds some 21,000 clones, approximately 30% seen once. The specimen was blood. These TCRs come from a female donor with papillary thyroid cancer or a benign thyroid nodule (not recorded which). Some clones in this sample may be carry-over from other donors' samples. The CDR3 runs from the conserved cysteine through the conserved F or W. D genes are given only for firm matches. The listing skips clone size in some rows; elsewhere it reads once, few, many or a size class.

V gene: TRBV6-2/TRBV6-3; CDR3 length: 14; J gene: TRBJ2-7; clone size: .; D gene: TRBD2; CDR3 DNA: TGTGCCAGCAGTTACCCCGGGGGGTTTTATGTGCAGTACTTC; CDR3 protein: CASSYPGGFYVQYF
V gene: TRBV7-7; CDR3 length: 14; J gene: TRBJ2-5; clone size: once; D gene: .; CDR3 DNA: TGTGCTAGCAGCCCCTGGGGAAGCCAAGAGACCCAGTACTTC; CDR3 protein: CASSPWGSQETQYF
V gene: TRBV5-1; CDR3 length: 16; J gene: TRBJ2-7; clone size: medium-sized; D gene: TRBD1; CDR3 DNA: TGCGCCAGCAGCCTTAAGACAGGGGCGAGCTCCTACGAGCAGTACTTC; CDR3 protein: CASSLKTGASSYEQYF
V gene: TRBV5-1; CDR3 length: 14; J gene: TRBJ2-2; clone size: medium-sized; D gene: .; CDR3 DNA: TGCGCCAGCAGTCTTGACAGAAACACCGGGGAGCTGTTTTTT; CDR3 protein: CASSLDRNTGELFF
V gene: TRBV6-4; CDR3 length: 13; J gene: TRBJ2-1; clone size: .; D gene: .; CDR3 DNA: TGTGCCAGCAGTGACGACTCACACAATGAGCAGTTCTTC; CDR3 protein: CASSDDSHNEQFF
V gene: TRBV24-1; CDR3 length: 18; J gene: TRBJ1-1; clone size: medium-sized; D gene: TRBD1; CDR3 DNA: TGTGCCACCAGTGATTTGCATCCCCCAGGACAGGTGAACACTGAAGCTTTCTTT; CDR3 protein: CATSDLHPPGQVNTEAFF
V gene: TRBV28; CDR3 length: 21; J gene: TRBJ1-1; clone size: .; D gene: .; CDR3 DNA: TGTGCCAGCAGTTTATACGGTGGTTGGGTCGAAGCTTTACCAAAGAACACTGAAGCTTTCTTT; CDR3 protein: CASSLYGGWVEALPKNTEAFF
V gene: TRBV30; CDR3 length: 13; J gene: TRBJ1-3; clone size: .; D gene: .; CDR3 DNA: TGTGCCTGGGAGAGACTAAATGGAAACACCATATATTTT; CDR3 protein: CAWERLNGNTIYF
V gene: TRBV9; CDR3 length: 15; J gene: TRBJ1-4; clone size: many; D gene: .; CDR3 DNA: TGTGCCAGCAGCGCGACCGGGACGTCATACGAAAAACTGTTTTTT; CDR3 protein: CASSATGTSYEKLFF
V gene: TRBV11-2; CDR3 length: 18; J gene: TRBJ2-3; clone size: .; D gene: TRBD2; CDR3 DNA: TGTGCCAGCAGCCTCTGGACTAGCGGGAGATCTAGCACAGATACGCAGTATTTT; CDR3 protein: CASSLWTSGRSSTDTQYF
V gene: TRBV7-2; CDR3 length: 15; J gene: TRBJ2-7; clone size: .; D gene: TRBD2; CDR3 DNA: TGTGCCATCTGCCAGCAGAGCGGGGGGTTCTACGAGCAGAACTTC; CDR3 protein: CAICQQSGGFYEQNF
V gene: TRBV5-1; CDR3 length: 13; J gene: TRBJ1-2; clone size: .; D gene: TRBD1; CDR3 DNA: TGCGCCAGCAGCGTGACAGGGGGAGAGGGCTACACCTTC; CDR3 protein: CASSVTGGEGYTF
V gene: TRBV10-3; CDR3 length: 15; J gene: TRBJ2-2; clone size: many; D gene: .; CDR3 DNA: TGTGCCATCAGCGGGCAGGGGAGTTTAGCCGGGGAGCTGTTTTTT; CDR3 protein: CAISGQGSLAGELFF
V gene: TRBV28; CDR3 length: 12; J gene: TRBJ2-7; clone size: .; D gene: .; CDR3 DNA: TGTGCCAGCAGGATTCCGGAGGACGAGCAGTACTTC; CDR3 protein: CASRIPEDEQYF
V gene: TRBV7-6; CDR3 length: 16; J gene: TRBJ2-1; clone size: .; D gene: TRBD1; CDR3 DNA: TGTGCCAGCAGCTCGCCTCTCGGGACAGGGAACAATGAGCAGTTCTTC; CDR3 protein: CASSSPLGTGNNEQFF
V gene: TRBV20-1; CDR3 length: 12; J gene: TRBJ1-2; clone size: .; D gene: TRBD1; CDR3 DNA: TGCAGTGCCGGACAGGGCATAGAGGGCTACACCTTC; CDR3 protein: CSAGQGIEGYTF
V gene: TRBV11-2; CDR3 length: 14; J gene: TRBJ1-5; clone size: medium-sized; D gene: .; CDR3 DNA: TGTGCCAGCAGTCGGGACGATACGAGTCAGCCCCAGCATTTT; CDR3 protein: CASSRDDTSQPQHF
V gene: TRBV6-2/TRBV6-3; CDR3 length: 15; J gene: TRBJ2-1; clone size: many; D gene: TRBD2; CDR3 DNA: TGTGCCAGCAGTTCTCCGGGACTAGCGGTCAATGAGCAGTTCTTC; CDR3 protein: CASSSPGLAVNEQFF
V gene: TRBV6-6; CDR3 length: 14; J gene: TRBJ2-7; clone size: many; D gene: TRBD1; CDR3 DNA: TGTGCCAGCAGTTACTGGGACAGGGGGAGTGAGCAGTACTTC; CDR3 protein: CASSYWDRGSEQYF
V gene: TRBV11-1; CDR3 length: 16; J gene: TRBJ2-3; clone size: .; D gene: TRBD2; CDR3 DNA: TGTGCCAGCAGCTTATGGCGTCCTAGCGGGGTAGATACGCAGTATTTT; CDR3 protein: CASSLWRPSGVDTQYF
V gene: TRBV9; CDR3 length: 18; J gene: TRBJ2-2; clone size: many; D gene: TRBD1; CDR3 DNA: TGTGCCAGCAGGGGCCGGGACAGGGACGGTATCCGCACCGGGGAGCTGTTTTTT; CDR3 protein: CASRGRDRDGIRTGELFF
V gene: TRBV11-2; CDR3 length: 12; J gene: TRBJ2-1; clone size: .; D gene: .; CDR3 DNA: TGTGCCAGCAGCTTATCAGGGTCGGAGCAGTTCTTC; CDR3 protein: CASSLSGSEQFF
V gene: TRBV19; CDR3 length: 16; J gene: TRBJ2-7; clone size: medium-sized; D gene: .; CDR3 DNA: TGTGCCAGTAGTATAGGAGGACAGCCGTTCTCCTACGAGCAGTACTTC; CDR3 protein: CASSIGGQPFSYEQYF
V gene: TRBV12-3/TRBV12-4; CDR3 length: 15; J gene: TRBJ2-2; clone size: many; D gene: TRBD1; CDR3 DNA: TGTGCCAGCAGTTTTCGCAGGGGGAAGGCCGGGGAGCTGTTTTTT; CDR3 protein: CASSFRRGKAGELFF
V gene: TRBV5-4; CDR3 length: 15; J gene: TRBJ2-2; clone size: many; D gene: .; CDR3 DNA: TGTGCCAGCAGCTTGGCGGGGCCGAACACCGGGGAGCTGTTTTTT; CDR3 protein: CASSLAGPNTGELFF
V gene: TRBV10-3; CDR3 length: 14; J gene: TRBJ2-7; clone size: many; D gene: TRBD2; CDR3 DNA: TGTGCCATCACCACGACTAGCGGGGGCCGCGAGCAGTACTTC; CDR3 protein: CAITTTSGGREQYF
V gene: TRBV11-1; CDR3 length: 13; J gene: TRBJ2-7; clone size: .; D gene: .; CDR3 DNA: TGTGCCAGCAGCCCCATAGCAGGGACCCGGGCGTACTTC; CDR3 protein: CASSPIAGTRAYF
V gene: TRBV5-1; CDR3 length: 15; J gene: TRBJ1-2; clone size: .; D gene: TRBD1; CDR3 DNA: TGCGCCAGCAGCTTAGGGACAGGACCGAACTATGGCTACACCTTC; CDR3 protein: CASSLGTGPNYGYTF
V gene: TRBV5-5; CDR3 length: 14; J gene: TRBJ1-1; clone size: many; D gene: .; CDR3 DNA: TGTGCCAGCAGCATAGAAGGACCTAACACTGAAGCTTTCTTT; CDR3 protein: CASSIEGPNTEAFF
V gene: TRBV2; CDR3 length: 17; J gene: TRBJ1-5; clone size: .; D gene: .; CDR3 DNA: TGTGCCAGCACTGCACAGGGAGCCCCAACTAGCAATCAGCCACAGCATTTT; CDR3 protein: CASTAQGAPTSNQPQHF
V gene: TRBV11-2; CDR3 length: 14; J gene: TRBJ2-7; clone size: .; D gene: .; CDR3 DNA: TGTGCCAGCAGCTTAGATGCGGTCTCCTACGAGCAGTACTTC; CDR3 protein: CASSLDAVSYEQYF